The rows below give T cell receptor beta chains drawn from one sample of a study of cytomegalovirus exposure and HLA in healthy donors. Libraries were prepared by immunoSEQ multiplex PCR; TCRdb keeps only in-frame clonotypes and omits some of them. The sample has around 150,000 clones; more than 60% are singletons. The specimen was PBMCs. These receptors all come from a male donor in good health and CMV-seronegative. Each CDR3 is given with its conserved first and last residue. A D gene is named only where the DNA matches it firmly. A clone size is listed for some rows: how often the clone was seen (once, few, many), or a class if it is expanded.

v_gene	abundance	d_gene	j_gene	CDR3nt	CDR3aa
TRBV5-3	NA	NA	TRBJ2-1	TGTGCCAGAAGCCGAGCGGGCCTAACGTACAATGAGCAGTTCTTC	CARSRAGLTYNEQFF
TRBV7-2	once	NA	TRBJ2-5	TGTGCCAGCAGCTTATACGGAGAACAAGAGACCCAGTACTTC	CASSLYGEQETQYF
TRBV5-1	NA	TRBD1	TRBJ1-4	TGCGCCAGCAGCATGGGGACAGGGAGCACTAATGAAAAACTGTTTTTT	CASSMGTGSTNEKLFF
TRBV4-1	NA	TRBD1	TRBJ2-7	TGCGCCAGCAGCCCCGAACGGGACAGGGGGGGGGAGCAGTACTTC	CASSPERDRGGEQYF
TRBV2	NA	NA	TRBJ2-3	TGTGCCAGCAGCCCGGACTACCGGCCTAGCACAGATACGCAGTATTTT	CASSPDYRPSTDTQYF
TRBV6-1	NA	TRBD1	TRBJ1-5	TGTGCCAGCTACCGGGACAGAAATAGCAATCAGCCCCAGCATTTT	CASYRDRNSNQPQHF
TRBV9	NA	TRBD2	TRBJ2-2	TGTGCCAGCAGCGTAGGCGGGGGGGCGGTAAGCGGGGAGCTGTTTTTT	CASSVGGGAVSGELFF
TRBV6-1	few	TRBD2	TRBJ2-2	TGTGCCAGCACAGGACTAGCGGGGGCTGGCGGGGAGCTGTTTTTT	CASTGLAGAGGELFF
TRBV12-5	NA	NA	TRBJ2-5	TGTGCTAGTGGTCCAGGGTCGGGTTACCAAGAGACCCAGTACTTC	CASGPGSGYQETQYF
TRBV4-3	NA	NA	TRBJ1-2	TGCGCCAGCAGCCAACGAGGGGGACGGGTCGTAACCTTC	CASSQRGGRVVTF
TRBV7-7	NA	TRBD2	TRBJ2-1	TGTGCCAGCAGCTTGGGGACTAGCGCTTACAATGAGCAGTTCTTC	CASSLGTSAYNEQFF
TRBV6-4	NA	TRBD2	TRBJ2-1	TGTGCCAGCAGTGACTCGGGACTAGCGGGAGGGCCCCGGGAGCAGTTCTTC	CASSDSGLAGGPREQFF
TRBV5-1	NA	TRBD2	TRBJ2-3	TGCGCCAGCAGCCCGCCCGGGACTAACACAGATACGCAGTATTTT	CASSPPGTNTDTQYF
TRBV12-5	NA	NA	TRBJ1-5	TGTGCTAGTGGTTTGGTAACAGGGCCCAACAATCAGCCCCAGCATTTT	CASGLVTGPNNQPQHF
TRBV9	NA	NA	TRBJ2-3	TGTGCCAGCAGCTCACAATCCACAGATACGCAGTATTTT	CASSSQSTDTQYF
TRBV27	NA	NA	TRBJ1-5	TGTGCCAGCAGTTTATTCCCGGGAGATCAGCCCCAGCATTTT	CASSLFPGDQPQHF
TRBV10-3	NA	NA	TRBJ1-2	TGTGCCATCAGTGAGTGGCAGGGGAACGGCTACACCTTC	CAISEWQGNGYTF
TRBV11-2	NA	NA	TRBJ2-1	TGTGCCAGCAGCTTGACTCCAGGGGAGAGTTTGGGTGAGCAGTTCTTC	CASSLTPGESLGEQFF
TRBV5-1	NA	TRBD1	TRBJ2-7	TGCGCCAGCAGGACAGGGGTGGACGAGCAGTACTTC	CASRTGVDEQYF
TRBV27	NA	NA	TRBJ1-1	TGTGCCAGCAGCCCTTACAAGAACACTGAAGCTTTCTTT	CASSPYKNTEAFF
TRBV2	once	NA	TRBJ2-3	TGTGCCAGCAGTGGAGAGGAGGCAGATACGCAGTATTTT	CASSGEEADTQYF
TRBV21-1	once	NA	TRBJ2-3	TGTGCCAGCAGTCAACGGTGTCTCGGTTGTTCTAGCACAGATACGCAGTATTTT	CASSQRCLGCSSTDTQYF
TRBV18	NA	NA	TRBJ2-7	TGTGCCAGCTCACCAGGGGCCAACGAGCAGTACTTC	CASSPGANEQYF
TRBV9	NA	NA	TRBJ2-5	TGTGCCAGCAGCGTAGGGGATAGTAGCGGCCCCTGGACCCAGTACTTC	CASSVGDSSGPWTQYF
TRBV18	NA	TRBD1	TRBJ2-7	TGTGCCAGCTCACCACGCGGGACAGGTTACGAGCAGTACTTC	CASSPRGTGYEQYF
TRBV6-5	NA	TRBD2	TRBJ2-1	TGTGCCAGCAGTTACTCGCGGGGGTCCTACAATGAGCAGTTCTTC	CASSYSRGSYNEQFF
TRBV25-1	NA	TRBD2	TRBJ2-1	TGTGCCAGCAGTGACCGGGCTAGCGGGAGATCTGGTGAGCAGTTCTTC	CASSDRASGRSGEQFF
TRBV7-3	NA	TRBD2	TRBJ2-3	TGTGCCAGCAGCTCTAGCGGAGTCACAGATACGCAGTATTTT	CASSSSGVTDTQYF
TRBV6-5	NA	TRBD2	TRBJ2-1	TGTGCCAGCAGTCCTCGACTAGCGGGGTACAATGAGCAGTTCTTC	CASSPRLAGYNEQFF
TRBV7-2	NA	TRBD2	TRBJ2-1	TGTGCCAGCACCACGGGACTAGCGGGAGGTGAGCAGTTCTTC	CASTTGLAGGEQFF
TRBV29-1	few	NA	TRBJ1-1	TGCAGCGTTGACGCCAGGACAGAGTTTGAAGCTTTCTTT	CSVDARTEFEAFF
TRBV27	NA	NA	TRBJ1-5	TGTGCCAGCAGTTTACCAGGGTACAATCAGCCCCAGCATTTT	CASSLPGYNQPQHF
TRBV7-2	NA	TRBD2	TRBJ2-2	TGTGCCAGCAGCTTTTTCGGCGGGAGAGGAGGCGGGGAGCTGTTTTTT	CASSFFGGRGGGELFF
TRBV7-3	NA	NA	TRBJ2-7	TGTGCCAGCAGCTTAACAGCCGGGGAGCAGTACTTC	CASSLTAGEQYF
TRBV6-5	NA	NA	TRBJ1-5	TGTGCCAGCAGTTACCCGGGTGGCAATCAGCCCCAGCATTTT	CASSYPGGNQPQHF
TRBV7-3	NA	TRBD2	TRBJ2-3	TGTGCCAGCAGCTCGCTAGCGGGGGGTGTCACAGATACGCAGTATTTT	CASSSLAGGVTDTQYF
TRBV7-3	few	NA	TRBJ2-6	TGTGCCAGCAGCCCTCGTATTTCTGGGGCCAACGTCCTGACTTTC	CASSPRISGANVLTF
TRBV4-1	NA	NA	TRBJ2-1	TGCGCCAGCAGGGAAGGGGGACATTTACTACGCGAGCAGTTCTTC	CASREGGHLLREQFF
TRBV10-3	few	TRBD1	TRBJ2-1	TGTGCCACCGGGGACAGTCGGAATGAGCAGTTCTTC	CATGDSRNEQFF
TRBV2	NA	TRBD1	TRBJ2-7	TGTGCCAGCAGTGGGGACAGGGGAACCTACGAGCAGTACTTC	CASSGDRGTYEQYF
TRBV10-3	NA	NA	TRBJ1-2	TGTGCCATCAGTGAGTTGCAGGATTATGGCTACACCTTC	CAISELQDYGYTF
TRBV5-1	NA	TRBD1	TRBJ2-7	TGCGCCAGCAGCTGGACAGGGGAGAGACCCGAGCAGTACTTC	CASSWTGERPEQYF
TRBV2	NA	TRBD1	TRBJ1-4	TGTGCCAGCAGTGTGGACAGGGCTTCCCTCGAATTTTTT	CASSVDRASLEFF
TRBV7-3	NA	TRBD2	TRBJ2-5	TGTGCCAGCAGCTTGGGTAGCGGGGGGGCCGCAGAGACCCAGTACTTC	CASSLGSGGAAETQYF
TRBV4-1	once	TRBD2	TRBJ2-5	TGCGCCAGCAGCCAAGTGAATAGCGGGGAAGAGACCCAGTACTTC	CASSQVNSGEETQYF
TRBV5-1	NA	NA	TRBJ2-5	TGCGCCAGCAGCTTGGTATTGGCAGAACAAGAGACCCAGTACTTC	CASSLVLAEQETQYF
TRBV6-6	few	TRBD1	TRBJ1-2	TGTGCCAGCAGACGTCGGGACAGCCCCGAGGGGGGCTACACCTTC	CASRRRDSPEGGYTF
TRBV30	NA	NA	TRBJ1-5	TGTGCCTGGAGTGTCAATAGCAATCAGCCCCAGCATTTT	CAWSVNSNQPQHF